What follows are 22 T cell receptor beta chains derived from one specimen sequenced in a study of T cells in Graves' hyperthyroidism and ophthalmopathy. RNA transcripts provided the source from which TCR beta CDR3 regions were amplified. TCR CDR3 regions were first amplified by RT-PCR with HTBI primers. Using its own MiXCR run on the multiplex PCR reads, TCRdb lists one record per CDR3 protein. The repertoire holds around 350,000 distinct CDR3 sequences, with roughly 15% as singletons. Sequenced sample: blood. Receptors originate from a woman in her sixties with Graves' ophthalmopathy.

This chain uses TRBV10-3 with TRBJ2-7; a possible D gene is TRBD2 (6 bases). V dropped 0 bases and J dropped 5 bases, with 11 bases sitting between them. The CDR3 loop spans 14 amino acids. From germline, CDR1 is ENHRY and CDR2 SYGVKD. Here the CDR3 reads CAISESGGEDEQYF. In nucleotides, the CDR3 is TGTGCCATCAGTGAGTCCGGAGGGGAGGACGAGCAGTACTTC.

There are many counts of this clonotype. The chain combines TRBV29-1 with TRBJ2-2; D uncertain. The CDR3 is made up of 11 amino acids. V was pared by 5 bases and J by 2 bases, with 3 bases between. Germline V CDR1 and CDR2: SQVTM, ANQGSEA. Here the CDR3 reads CSVHNTGELFF. The DNA of the CDR3 is TGCAGCGTTCACAACACCGGGGAGCTGTTTTTT.

The sample holds a few counts of this clonotype. The rearrangement links TRBV27 to TRBJ2-4, with 11 bases identical to TRBD1. Germline V lookup: CDR1 MNHEY, CDR2 SMNVEV (reference sequence). The CDR3 has 16 amino acids. The V segment lost 5 bases and the J segment 7 bases; nucleotides outside the gene matches: 10. The DNA of the CDR3 is TGTGCCAGCAGTCGGACAGGGGGCTCTAGTGGCAACATTCAGTACTTC. It codes for CASSRTGGSSGNIQYF.

This clonotype was counted only a few times. The chain is built from TRBV7-3 and TRBJ1-4; possible D gene TRBD1, 5 bases. The CDR3 runs 14 residues. The germline V gene has CDR1 SGHTA and CDR2 FQGTGA. Trimming stripped 8 bases from V and 4 bases from J, with 14 bases between. CDR3 sequence reads: CASLGVLSNEKLFF. CDR3 DNA: TGTGCCAGCCTAGGGGTCTTGAGTAATGAAAAACTGTTTTTT.

This clonotype was seen only a few times. The chain uses TRBV5-4 and TRBJ2-3; D gene unclear. In germline, CDR1 is SGHNT, CDR2 YYREEE (reference sequence). V lost 0 bases, J lost 3 bases, and 11 bases lay in between. The CDR3 extends over 15 amino acids. The chain's CDR3 is CASSLVWPETDTQYF. The CDR3 nucleotides read TGTGCCAGCAGCTTGGTTTGGCCAGAGACAGATACGCAGTATTTT. Looking up the rest from reference TRBV5-4 and TRBJ2-3 gives the full variable domain: ETGVTQSPTHLIKTRGQQVTLRCSSQSGHNTVSWYQQALGQGPQFIFQYYREEENGRGNFPPRFSGLQFPNYSSELNVNALELDDSALYLCASSLVWPETDTQYFGPGTRLTVL.

In its sample, this clonotype was seen many times. This chain links TRBV2 with TRBJ2-7, with TRBD2 identical over 7 bases. J lost 6 bases, V lost 10 bases, and 15 bases had no gene match. CDR1 and CDR2 from the germline V gene are SNHLY and FYNNEI. The CDR3 consists of 14 residues. CDR3 nucleotides: TGTGCCACCAATCGGGGGGACGAGGGGAGCGAGCAGTACTTC. Encoded protein: CATNRGDEGSEQYF. The whole variable domain, remainder taken from reference TRBV2 and TRBJ2-7, is EPEVTQTPSHQVTQMGQEVILRCVPISNHLYFYWYRQILGQKVEFLVSFYNNEISEKSEIFDDQFSVERPDGSNFTLKIRSTKLEDSAMYFCATNRGDEGSEQYFGPGTRLTVT.

Ten or more counts support this clonotype. The J gene is TRBJ2-3, the V gene TRBV2; 9 positions match TRBD2. CDR1 and CDR2 (germline): SNHLY, FYNNEI. The CDR3 consists of 15 residues. The trim removed 2 bases at V and 3 bases at J, leaving 3 bases unmatched. DNA of the CDR3: TGTGCCAGCAGTGAAAGCGGGAGGTTAACAGATACGCAGTATTTT. It yields the protein CASSESGRLTDTQYF.

The table lists this clonotype with a few counts. V usage is TRBV6-2 or TRBV6-3 and J usage is TRBJ1-2, with TRBD1 matching 10 bases. Germline V CDR1 and CDR2: MNHEY, SVGEGT. The trim removed 6 bases at V and 4 bases at J, leaving 2 bases unmatched. There are 13 residues in the CDR3. DNA for the CDR3: TGTGCCAGCAGGACAGGGGGCGCCTATGGCTACACCTTC. Translation: CASRTGGAYGYTF.

This clonotype was seen at least ten times. J is TRBJ2-6 and V is TRBV11-2, with D possibly matching TRBD2 (5 bases). V was pared by 5 bases and J by 0 bases, with 17 bases between. There are 18 residues in the CDR3. CDR1 is SGHAT and CDR2 is FQNNGV in the germline V gene. CDR3: CASSAHPDGGSGANVLTF. The CDR3 DNA is TGTGCCAGCAGCGCCCACCCGGACGGAGGCTCTGGGGCCAACGTCCTGACTTTC.

The chain combines TRBV5-4 with TRBJ2-3, with TRBD1 as a possible D gene (5 bases). CDR1 is SGHNT, CDR2 YYREEE, per germline (reference sequence). The CDR3 runs to 15 residues. Trimming cost V 10 bases and J 0 bases, with 18 bases left between them. The CDR3 spells CAGQLGPPSTDTQYF. The DNA of the CDR3 is TGTGCCGGACAACTTGGACCACCTAGCACAGATACGCAGTATTTT. Supplemented by reference TRBV5-4 and TRBJ2-3, the full variable domain reads ETGVTQSPTHLIKTRGQQVTLRCSSQSGHNTVSWYQQALGQGPQFIFQYYREEENGRGNFPPRFSGLQFPNYSSELNVNALELDDSALYLCAGQLGPPSTDTQYFGPGTRLTVL.

J is TRBJ2-3 and V is TRBV25-1; 7 bases are shared with TRBD1. The CDR3 has 13 amino acids. Trimming at V came to 3 bases and at J to 9 bases, leaving 6 bases not matched to a gene. Germline lookup yields CDR1 MGHDK and CDR2 SYGVNS. CDR3 in DNA: TGTGCCAGCAGTGATACAGGGGTTTCGACGCAGTATTTT. Protein sequence: CASSDTGVSTQYF.

This clonotype was counted ten times or more. The chain employs TRBV11-2 and TRBJ2-4, with no clear D. Germline V gives CDR1 SGHAT, CDR2 FQNNGV. This CDR3 contains 13 residues. Trimming stripped 0 bases from V and 10 bases from J, with 10 bases between. The CDR3 reads CASSLDQPGIQYF. CDR3 DNA: TGTGCCAGCAGCTTAGACCAGCCTGGGATTCAGTACTTC. Based on the CDR3 plus reference TRBV11-2 and TRBJ2-4, the full variable domain is EAGVAQSPRYKIIEKRQSVAFWCNPISGHATLYWYQQILGQGPKLLIQFQNNGVVDDSQLPKDRFSAERLKGVDSTLKIQPAKLEDSAVYLCASSLDQPGIQYFGAGTRLSVL.

This clonotype came up many times. The rearrangement joins TRBV6-1 to TRBJ2-2; D possibly corresponds to TRBD2 (5 bases). V was pared by 6 bases and J by 0 bases, with 8 bases between. Germline V gene lookup returns CDR1 MNHNS and CDR2 SASEGT. There are 14 residues in the CDR3. CDR3 region: CASSHGANTGELFF. Here the CDR3 DNA reads TGTGCCAGCAGCCACGGGGCGAACACCGGGGAGCTGTTTTTT.

This clonotype showed up many times. This rearrangement joins TRBV30 to TRBJ2-1, with 11 bases matching TRBD2. This CDR3 spans 14 amino acids. Trimming at V came to 2 bases and at J to 7 bases, leaving 4 bases not matched to a gene. CDR1 is GTSNPN, CDR2 SVGIG, per germline (reference sequence). The CDR3 DNA sequence: TGTGCCTGGAGTTTGGGACTAGCGGTAAATGAGCAGTTCTTC. Its protein product is CAWSLGLAVNEQFF.

This clonotype has more than one count but fewer than ten. This chain uses TRBV7-2 with TRBJ2-1; the D gene is possibly TRBD2 (5 bases). Trimming took off 3 bases at V and 6 bases at J, with 15 bases between the two ends. Germline assignment: CDR1 SGHTA and CDR2 FQGNSA. The CDR3 runs to 15 residues. The CDR3 DNA follows: TGTGCCAGCAGCTTGCCCCTCCTGCGGGCCAATGAGCAGTTCTTC. Amino acids: CASSLPLLRANEQFF.

This clonotype was counted many times. The chain has TRBV27 and TRBJ2-1; no clear D. Trimming removed 6 bases from V and 3 bases from J, with 9 bases in between. Germline assignment: CDR1 MNHEY and CDR2 SMNVEV (reference sequence). This CDR3 has 13 amino acids. CDR3 loop: CASSLSVYNEQFF. The CDR3 DNA reads TGTGCCAGCAGCCTTTCGGTCTACAATGAGCAGTTCTTC.

There are a few counts of this clonotype. This chain links TRBV29-1 with TRBJ2-3; TRBD2 matches at 11 bases. V gave up 5 bases and J gave up 3 bases; unmatched junction bases: 7. The CDR3 runs to 15 residues. Germline V gene data show CDR1 as SQVTM and CDR2 as ANQGSEA. CDR3 in DNA: TGCAGCGTTAGGACTAGCGGGTTGGGTACAGATACGCAGTATTTT. Translated: CSVRTSGLGTDTQYF.

Many counts were recorded for this clonotype. The genes are TRBV3-1 and TRBJ2-7; no reliable D call. The CDR3 covers 14 residues. V lost 3 bases and J lost 0, with 9 bases in between. In germline, CDR1 is LGHDT, CDR2 YNNKEL (reference sequence). The CDR3 reads CASSQMGSSYEQYF. Written as DNA, the CDR3 is TGTGCCAGCAGCCAGATGGGGTCCTCCTACGAGCAGTACTTC.

About this clonotype: A much larger clone differs from this one at a single base, so this may be a read error. The rearrangement joins TRBV5-4 to TRBJ2-2; 8 bases fit TRBD1. Germline CDR1 reads SGHNT; CDR2 reads YYREEE (reference sequence). The CDR3 length is 17 residues. The J segment lost 3 bases and the V segment lost 0 bases, leaving 7 bases of the junction unmatched. The CDR3, as DNA: TGTGCCAGCAGCTTGGCCCCAGGACAGGGAGACACCGGGGAGCTGTTTTTT. This codes for CASSLAPGQGDTGELFF.

This clonotype was seen ten or more times. The chain carries TRBV10-3 and TRBJ2-5; 10 nucleotides agree with TRBD1. With V trimmed by 7 bases and J by 9 bases, 11 bases remained unmatched. This CDR3 is built from 14 residues. The germline gives CDR1 ENHRY, CDR2 SYGVKD. The CDR3 DNA reads TGTGCCATCACCCGGGACAGGGGCGCAGAACCCCAGTACTTC. Protein sequence: CAITRDRGAEPQYF.

CDR3 protein: CASSESRGGRETQYF. The CDR3, as DNA: TGTGCCAGCAGTGAATCCAGGGGGGGGAGGGAGACCCAGTACTTC. The chain is built from TRBV25-1 and TRBJ2-5; TRBD1 or TRBD2 may be the D gene (7 bases each). V shed 1 base and J shed 5 bases, with 14 bases lying between them. The CDR3 runs 15 residues. The germline CDR1 and CDR2 sequences are MGHDK and SYGVNS. Drawing the rest from reference TRBV25-1 and TRBJ2-5, the complete variable domain is EADIYQTPRYLVIGTGKKITLECSQTMGHDKMYWYQQDPGMELHLIHYSYGVNSTEKGDLSSESTVSRIRTEHFPLTLESARPSHTSQYLCASSESRGGRETQYFGPGTRLLVL.

There are many counts of this clonotype. The rearrangement uses TRBV30 and TRBJ2-7; 8 bases line up with TRBD2. This CDR3 region has 14 residues. Germline trimming cut 7 bases from V and 5 bases from J; bases unmatched to any gene: 13. Germline loops: CDR1 GTSNPN, CDR2 SVGIG (reference sequence). Here the CDR3 reads CALALVAGTHEQYF. For the CDR3, the DNA is TGTGCCTTGGCGCTGGTAGCGGGAACCCACGAGCAGTACTTC.